Listed here are 7 T cell receptor beta chains from one sample, sequenced in a study of OX40 agonist ivuxolimab in advanced cancers. The assay was immunoSEQ multiplex PCR, and TCRdb's table has in-frame clones only and misses some. The sample contains under 90,000 clones, just over 90% of which appear only once. Sequenced here: CD4+ or CD8+ T cells sorted from blood, sampled in a trial of the OX40 agonist ivuxolimab. The source of these receptors is an adult with an advanced solid tumor such as melanoma, head and neck, liver or kidney cancer.

This clone was counted once. The chain recombines TRBV4-1 with TRBJ2-7, with 7 bases fitting TRBD2. The CDR3 covers 15 residues. Losses at the gene ends were 2 bases for V and 0 bases for J; bases not matched to a gene: 4. CDR1 and CDR2 (germline): MGHRA, YSYEKL. The CDR3 region is CASSQRTGGSYEQYF. CDR3 nucleotide sequence: TGCGCCAGCAGCCAACGTACGGGGGGCTCCTACGAGCAGTACTTC.

The chain combines TRBV6-5 with TRBJ2-1; D is unclear. Trimming took off 6 bases at V and 10 bases at J, with 13 bases between the two ends. Germline V gene sequence: CDR1 MNHEY, CDR2 SVGAGI. The CDR3 has 12 amino acids. The CDR3 reads CASSPSGFEQFF. The CDR3 DNA reads TGTGCCAGCAGCCCCTCGGGCTTCGAGCAGTTCTTC.

The rearrangement links TRBV28 to TRBJ2-7; 8 nucleotides align to TRBD1. Germline CDR1 and CDR2: MDHEN and SYDVKM. V was clipped by 4 bases and J by 0 bases; unmatched bases: 5. The CDR3 spans 15 residues. This chain's CDR3 is CASSWGTGGSYEQYF. The CDR3 DNA is TGTGCCAGCAGTTGGGGTACAGGGGGCTCCTACGAGCAGTACTTC.

The chain combines TRBV10-3 with TRBJ1-5, with D tentatively TRBD1 (5 bases). CDR3 length: 14 amino acids. The V and J ends lost 6 bases and 4 bases respectively, with 13 bases between them. Germline CDR1 and CDR2: ENHRY and SYGVKD. The CDR3 here is CAIRGVGENQPQHF. DNA for the CDR3: TGTGCCATCAGGGGGGTGGGAGAAAATCAGCCCCAGCATTTT.

The chain has TRBV13 and TRBJ1-1; 10 bases agree with TRBD1. The germline CDR1 and CDR2 sequences are PRHDT and FYEKMQ (reference sequence). With 1 base clipped from V and 3 bases from J, the junction kept 11 bases outside the gene matches. The CDR3 extends over 18 amino acids. DNA for the CDR3: TGTGCCAGCAGCTTAGCGGGGGACAGGGGCCCCTGGGACACTGAAGCTTTCTTT. Its translation: CASSLAGDRGPWDTEAFF.

The gene calls are TRBV7-8 and TRBJ1-5; TRBD1 might be the D (6 bases). Germline assignment: CDR1 SGHVS and CDR2 FQNEAQ. V dropped 1 base and J dropped 5 bases, with 18 bases sitting between them. CDR3 length equals 17 residues. CDR3 coding DNA: TGTGCCAGCAGCTTAGTAAGGGCCGGGGGCGCGGATCAGCCCCAGCATTTT. Residues: CASSLVRAGGADQPQHF.

In this sample, this clone turned up once. This chain joins TRBV5-5 and TRBJ2-3; a weak D match, TRBD1 (6 bases). The germline gives CDR1 SGHKS, CDR2 YYEKEE (reference sequence). Trimming took 4 bases from V and 3 from J, leaving 15 bases between them. The CDR3 consists of 15 residues. Written as DNA, the CDR3 is TGTGCCAGCAGCGTGACAGGCCCCTATACAGATACGCAGTATTTT. Protein: CASSVTGPYTDTQYF.